These 22 T cell receptor beta chains share one sample of origin, sequenced in a study of patients and donors after allogeneic stem cell transplantation. TCRdb used MiXCR to reprocess the RT-PCR reads, holding one entry per CDR3 protein. The repertoire holds about 57,000 distinct CDR3 sequences, with about 14% as singletons. What was sequenced was blood, either unsorted or a sorted T cell fraction (not recorded which). Receptor source: a human donor who was either an allogeneic HSCT recipient or a stem cell or donor lymphocyte infusion donor (not recorded which). It is not recorded whose cells these are; they may come from a transplant donor.

The rearrangement links TRBV10-3 to TRBJ1-2; TRBD1 matches 8 bases. The CDR3 extends over 15 amino acids. Trimming at V came to 4 bases and at J to 3 bases, leaving 7 bases not matched to a gene. Germline V CDR1 and CDR2: ENHRY, SYGVKD. This chain's CDR3 is CAISAPTGDDYGYTF. CDR3 DNA sequence: TGTGCCATCAGTGCCCCGACAGGGGACGACTATGGCTACACCTTC.

J is TRBJ2-7 and V is TRBV4-2; D may be TRBD2 (5 bases). The V end was cut by 0 bases, the J end by 5 bases, with 11 bases between. The CDR3 length is 14 residues. Germline V lookup: CDR1 LGHNA, CDR2 YNFKEQ. CDR3 sequence reads: CASSQEGEGNEQYF. CDR3 nucleotides: TGTGCCAGCAGCCAAGAAGGTGAGGGCAACGAGCAGTACTTC.

The chain is built from TRBV6-5 and TRBJ2-3; possibly TRBD1 or TRBD2 for D (5 bases each). The CDR3 is 12 amino acids. Germline CDR1 MNHEY, CDR2 SVGAGI. The V gene lost 6 bases and the J gene lost 6 bases, with 10 bases spanning the gap. DNA of the CDR3: TGTGCCAGCAGCCGGGGACCCGATACGCAGTATTTT. Amino acid sequence: CASSRGPDTQYF.

This sequence joins TRBV6-6 and TRBJ2-1; D is perhaps TRBD2 (5 bases). This CDR3 spans 17 amino acids. Trimming left V 5 bases short and J 8 bases short, with 25 bases between. From germline, CDR1 is MNHNY and CDR2 SVGAGI (reference sequence). The CDR3 sequence: CASSKIRSGPPGDEQFF. CDR3 bases: TGTGCCAGCAGTAAGATTCGAAGCGGACCCCCCGGGGATGAGCAGTTCTTC.

This clonotype was observed at least ten times. The chain links TRBV5-6 to TRBJ1-1; 8 bases are a match to TRBD1. Germline V CDR1 and CDR2: SGHDT, YYEEEE. The ends lost 6 bases at V and 5 bases at J; junction bases unmatched: 9. The CDR3 covers 14 residues. The CDR3 loop reads CASISTGVMTEAFF. The CDR3, as DNA: TGTGCCAGCATCTCGACAGGGGTTATGACTGAAGCTTTCTTT.

The chain links TRBV12-3 or TRBV12-4 to TRBJ2-7; 8 nucleotides line up with TRBD2. Trimming cost V 6 bases and J 7 bases; bases outside gene matches: 11. This CDR3 comprises 14 residues. CDR3 protein: CASSDSGMREEQYF. In DNA form, the CDR3 reads TGTGCCAGCAGCGATAGCGGGATGAGGGAGGAGCAGTACTTC.

The V gene is TRBV27, the J gene TRBJ1-1; TRBD1 is a possible D gene (5 bases). Trimming cost V 2 bases and J 3 bases, with 13 bases left between them. Germline CDR1 reads MNHEY; CDR2 reads SMNVEV (reference sequence). CDR3 length: 15 amino acids. CDR3: CASSLGPGPDTEAFF. The CDR3 DNA follows: TGTGCCAGCAGTTTAGGTCCGGGGCCGGACACTGAAGCTTTCTTT.

The rearrangement joins TRBV29-1 to TRBJ2-1, with 8 bases that match TRBD2. The junction had 16 bases not matched to a gene; V was cut back by 6 bases and J by 0 bases. The CDR3 runs 18 residues. CDR1 is SQVTM, CDR2 ANQGSEA, per germline. CDR3 in DNA: TGCAGCGTGCCAAGCCGACTAGCGCAAACCTTCTCCTACAATGAGCAGTTCTTC. Its translation is CSVPSRLAQTFSYNEQFF.

The chain combines TRBV6-2 or TRBV6-3 with TRBJ2-7, with 7 bases identical to TRBD2. Germline V lookup: CDR1 MNHEY, CDR2 SVGEGT. Trimming at V came to 7 bases and at J to 13 bases, leaving 13 bases not matched to a gene. The CDR3 extends over 12 amino acids. CDR3 in DNA: TGTGCCAGCACAACTCCGGGACTAAAAGTATACTTC. It translates to CASTTPGLKVYF.

There are many counts of this clonotype. The chain links TRBV20-1 to TRBJ1-2; D remains unclear. Germline V gene lookup returns CDR1 DFQATT and CDR2 SNEGSKA (reference sequence). Trimming removed 0 bases from V and 2 bases from J, with 4 bases in between. The CDR3 spans 12 residues. CDR3 in amino acids: CSARDSNYGYTF. CDR3 coding DNA: TGCAGTGCTAGAGACTCCAACTATGGCTACACCTTC.

This clonotype was recorded at least ten times. V is TRBV5-1 and J is TRBJ1-1; no definite D call. The CDR3 is 14 amino acids. V lost 4 bases to trimming and J lost 1 base, with 11 bases between them. Germline CDR1 reads SGHRS; CDR2 reads YFSETQ. The CDR3 nucleotides are TGCGCCAGCAGCCCACCGGGGTCGAACACTGAAGCTTTCTTT. Protein sequence: CASSPPGSNTEAFF.

This clonotype was detected many times. The chain is built from TRBV9 and TRBJ1-1, with D maybe TRBD1 (5 bases). The CDR3 spans 11 residues. V was cut by 0 bases and J by 11 bases, with 8 bases left in between. The germline V gene has CDR1 SGDLS and CDR2 YYNGEE. CDR3 sequence (DNA): TGTGCCAGCAGCGTAGCAGGGACCGCTTTCTTT. Residues: CASSVAGTAFF.

This clonotype was recorded many times. The chain links TRBV29-1 to TRBJ2-1; the match to TRBD2 covers 10 bases. J lost 10 bases, V lost 2 bases, and 11 bases had no gene match. The CDR3 sequence is 15 residues long. The germline V gene encodes CDR1 SQVTM and CDR2 ANQGSEA. The CDR3 protein is CSVERLAGAEGEQFF. CDR3 DNA: TGCAGCGTTGAACGGCTAGCGGGAGCCGAAGGGGAGCAGTTCTTC.

This clonotype was observed at least ten times. The chain is built from TRBV3-1 and TRBJ1-2; maybe TRBD1 (6 bases). Per germline, CDR1 LGHDT and CDR2 YNNKEL (reference sequence). The CDR3 runs to 14 residues. V gave up 4 bases and J gave up 4 bases, with 13 bases separating them. CDR3 DNA: TGTGCCAGCAGCCTCCGGACAGTTTCCTATGGCTACACCTTC. It specifies CASSLRTVSYGYTF.

Only one count was recorded for this clonotype. V gene TRBV5-1 combines with J gene TRBJ2-2; D unclear. This CDR3 region has 14 residues. The V gene lost 1 base and the J gene lost 1 base, with 5 bases spanning the gap. Germline V gene lookup returns CDR1 SGHRS and CDR2 YFSETQ. The CDR3 protein is CASSLSWNTGELFF. The CDR3 region has the DNA TGCGCCAGCAGCTTGTCCTGGAACACCGGGGAGCTGTTTTTT.

This clonotype was seen at least ten times. The chain uses TRBV20-1 and TRBJ1-2; D call uncertain. This CDR3 spans 13 amino acids. Between the trimmed V and J ends, which lost 3 bases and 1 base, there was a span of 9 bases. Germline V gene lookup returns CDR1 DFQATT and CDR2 SNEGSKA (reference sequence). CDR3 residues: CSARGTDNYGYTF. The CDR3 DNA reads as TGCAGTGCTAGGGGAACTGATAACTATGGCTACACCTTC.

This clonotype has just a few counts. The chain is built from TRBV6-5 and TRBJ2-7, with 7 bases fitting TRBD1. With V trimmed by 6 bases and J by 0 bases, 2 bases remained unmatched. The CDR3 is 13 residues long. In germline, CDR1 is MNHEY, CDR2 SVGAGI. The DNA for the CDR3 is TGTGCCAGCAGCCGACAGGGCTCCTACGAGCAGTACTTC. Residues: CASSRQGSYEQYF.

This clonotype was seen at least ten times. The chain carries TRBV7-6 and TRBJ2-7; D is undetermined. Germline lookup yields CDR1 SGHVS and CDR2 FNYEAQ. With 2 bases removed from V and 2 bases from J, the gap between germline ends came to 4 bases. CDR3 length: 12 amino acids. CDR3 DNA sequence: TGTGCCAGCAGCTTATCTGCCTACGAGCAGTACTTC. This codes for CASSLSAYEQYF.

This clonotype was seen at least ten times. The gene calls are TRBV11-2 and TRBJ2-1; 12 nucleotides agree with TRBD2. The V gene's germline CDR1 is SGHAT and CDR2 FQNNGV. With V trimmed by 5 bases and J by 8 bases, 13 bases remained unmatched. The CDR3 is made up of 17 amino acids. The DNA of the CDR3 is TGTGCCAGCAGCCCCCTCCTTCTAGCGGGAGGGGAGGATGAGCAGTTCTTC. This codes for CASSPLLLAGGEDEQFF.

This clonotype was detected only a few times. The rearrangement joins TRBV6-5 to TRBJ2-7, with D perhaps given as TRBD1 or TRBD2 (6 bases each). CDR3 size: 13 residues. The V gene's germline CDR1 is MNHEY and CDR2 SVGAGI. V was shortened by 10 bases and J by 3 bases, with 16 bases between the two germline ends. As DNA, the CDR3 is TGTGCCACCCGAGGGGGGCCCATCTACGAGCAGTACTTC. This gives the protein CATRGGPIYEQYF.

This clonotype has only a few counts. The rearrangement uses TRBV7-9 and TRBJ1-5, with a tentative D call TRBD1 (5 bases). The CDR3 runs 14 residues. CDR1 SEHNR and CDR2 FQNEAQ come from the germline V gene (reference sequence). Trimming shortened V by 5 bases and J by 1 base, and 9 bases separated the two germline ends. The CDR3 DNA is TGTGCCAGCAGCGGGGACGGAAGCAATCAGCCCCAGCATTTT. Its translation: CASSGDGSNQPQHF.

This clonotype was recorded at least ten times. The gene calls are TRBV5-8 and TRBJ1-1; 9 bases match TRBD1. Germline CDR1 is SGHTS and CDR2 is YDEGEE. This CDR3 has 15 amino acids. The ends lost 0 bases at V and 5 bases at J; junction bases unmatched: 5. Written as DNA, the CDR3 is TGTGCCAGCAGCTTGGACGGGACAGGGTTGACTGAAGCTTTCTTT. Translating gives CASSLDGTGLTEAFF.